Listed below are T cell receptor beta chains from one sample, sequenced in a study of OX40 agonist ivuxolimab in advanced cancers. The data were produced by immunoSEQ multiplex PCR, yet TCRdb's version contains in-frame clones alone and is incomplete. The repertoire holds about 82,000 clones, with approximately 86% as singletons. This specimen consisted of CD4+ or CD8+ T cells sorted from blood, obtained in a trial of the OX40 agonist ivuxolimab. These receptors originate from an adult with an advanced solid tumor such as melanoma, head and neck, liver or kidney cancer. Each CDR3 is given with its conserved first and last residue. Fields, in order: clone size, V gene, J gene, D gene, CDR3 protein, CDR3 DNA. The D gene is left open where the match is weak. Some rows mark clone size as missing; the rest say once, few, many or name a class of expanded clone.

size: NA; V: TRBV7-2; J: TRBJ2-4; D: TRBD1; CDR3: CASSPTGGRNIQYF; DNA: TGTGCCAGCAGCCCCACAGGGGGCAGGAACATTCAGTACTTC
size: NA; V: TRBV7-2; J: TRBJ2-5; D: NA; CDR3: CASSLDGSRETQYF; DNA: TGTGCCAGCAGCTTAGACGGGAGTCGAGAGACCCAGTACTTC
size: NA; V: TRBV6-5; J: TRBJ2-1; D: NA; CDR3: CASSSINEQFF; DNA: TGTGCCAGCAGTTCCATAAATGAGCAGTTCTTC
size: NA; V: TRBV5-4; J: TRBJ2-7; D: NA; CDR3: CASSADVYSYEQYF; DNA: TGTGCCAGCAGCGCAGATGTGTACTCCTACGAGCAGTACTTC
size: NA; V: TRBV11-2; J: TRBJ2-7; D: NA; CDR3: CASSPSSGSGRYEQYF; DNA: TGTGCCAGCAGCCCTAGTTCGGGGTCAGGGAGATACGAGCAGTACTTC
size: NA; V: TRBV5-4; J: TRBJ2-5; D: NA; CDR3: CASSHGLIRQGRGKETQYF; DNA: TGTGCCAGCAGCCACGGCCTGATCCGACAGGGGAGGGGGAAAGAGACCCAGTACTTC
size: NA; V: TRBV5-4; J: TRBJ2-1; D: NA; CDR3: CASSQEAFGRDEQFF; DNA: TGTGCCAGCAGCCAAGAAGCATTTGGGAGAGATGAGCAGTTCTTC
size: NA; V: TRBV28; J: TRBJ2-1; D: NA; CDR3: CASKVTAYNEQFF; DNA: TGTGCCAGCAAGGTTACGGCCTACAATGAGCAGTTCTTC
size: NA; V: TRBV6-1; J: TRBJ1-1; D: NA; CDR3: CASSPSTQVTEAFF; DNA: TGTGCCAGCAGCCCTAGTACCCAGGTCACTGAAGCTTTCTTT
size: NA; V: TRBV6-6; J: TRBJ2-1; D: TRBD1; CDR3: CASRGQSIYNEQFF; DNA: TGTGCCAGTAGGGGACAGTCCATTTACAATGAGCAGTTCTTC
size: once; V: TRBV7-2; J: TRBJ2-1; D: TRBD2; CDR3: CASSRQSGDNEQFF; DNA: TGTGCCAGCAGCCGTCAAAGCGGGGACAATGAGCAGTTCTTC
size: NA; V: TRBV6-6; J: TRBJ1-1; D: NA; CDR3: CASSYSGIRGTEAFF; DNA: TGTGCCAGCAGTTACTCAGGGATACGTGGCACTGAAGCTTTCTTT
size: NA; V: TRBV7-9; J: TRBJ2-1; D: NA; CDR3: CASSFRGGGSYNEQFF; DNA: TGTGCCAGCAGCTTTAGAGGAGGCGGCTCCTACAATGAGCAGTTCTTC